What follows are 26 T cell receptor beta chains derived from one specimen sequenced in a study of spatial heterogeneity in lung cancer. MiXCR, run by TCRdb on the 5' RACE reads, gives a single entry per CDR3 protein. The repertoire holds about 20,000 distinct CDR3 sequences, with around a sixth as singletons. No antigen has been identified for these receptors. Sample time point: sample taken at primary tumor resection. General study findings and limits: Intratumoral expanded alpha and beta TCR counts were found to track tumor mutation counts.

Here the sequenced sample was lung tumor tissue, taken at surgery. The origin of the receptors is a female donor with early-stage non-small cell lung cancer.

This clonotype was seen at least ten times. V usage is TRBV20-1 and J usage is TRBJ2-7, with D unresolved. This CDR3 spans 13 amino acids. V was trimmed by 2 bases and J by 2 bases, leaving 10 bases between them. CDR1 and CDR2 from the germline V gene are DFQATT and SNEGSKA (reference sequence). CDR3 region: CSARRDVAYEQYF. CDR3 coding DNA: TGCAGTGCTAGACGCGACGTAGCCTACGAGCAGTACTTC.

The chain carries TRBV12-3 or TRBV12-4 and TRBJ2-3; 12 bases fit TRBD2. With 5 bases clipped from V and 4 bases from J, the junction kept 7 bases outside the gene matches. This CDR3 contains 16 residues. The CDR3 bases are TGTGCCAGCAGTCCAGGACTAGCGGGATATTCAGATACGCAGTATTTT. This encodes CASSPGLAGYSDTQYF.

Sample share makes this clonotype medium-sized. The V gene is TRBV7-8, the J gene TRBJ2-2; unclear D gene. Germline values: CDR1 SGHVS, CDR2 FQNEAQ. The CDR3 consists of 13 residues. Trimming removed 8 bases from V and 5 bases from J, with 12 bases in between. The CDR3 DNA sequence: TGTGCCAGCTCTAAGGGTTGGACCGGGGAGCTGTTTTTT. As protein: CASSKGWTGELFF.

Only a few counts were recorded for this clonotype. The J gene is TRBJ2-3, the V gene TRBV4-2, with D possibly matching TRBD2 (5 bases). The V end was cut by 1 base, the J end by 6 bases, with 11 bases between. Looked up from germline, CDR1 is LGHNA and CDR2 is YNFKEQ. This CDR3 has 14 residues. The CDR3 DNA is TGTGCCAGCAGCCAAGCGGACTTCTCCGATACGCAGTATTTT. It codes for CASSQADFSDTQYF.

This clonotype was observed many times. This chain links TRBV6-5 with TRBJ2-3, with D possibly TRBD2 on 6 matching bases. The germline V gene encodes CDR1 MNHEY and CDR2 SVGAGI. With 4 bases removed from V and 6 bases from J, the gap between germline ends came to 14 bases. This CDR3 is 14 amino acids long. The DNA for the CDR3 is TGTGCCAGCAGTTTTGGAAGTCGGGGGGATACGCAGTATTTT. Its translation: CASSFGSRGDTQYF.

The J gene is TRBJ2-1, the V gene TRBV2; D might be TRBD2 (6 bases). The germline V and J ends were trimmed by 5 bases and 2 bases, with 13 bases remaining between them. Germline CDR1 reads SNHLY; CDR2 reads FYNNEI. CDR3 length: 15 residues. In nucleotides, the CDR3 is TGTGCCAGCAGTATCGGCGGGACCACCTACAATGAGCAGTTCTTC. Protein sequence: CASSIGGTTYNEQFF.

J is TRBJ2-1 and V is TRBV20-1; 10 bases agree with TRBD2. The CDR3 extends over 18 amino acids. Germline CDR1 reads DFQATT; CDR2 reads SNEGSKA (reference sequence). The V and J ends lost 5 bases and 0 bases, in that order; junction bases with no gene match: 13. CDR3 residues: CSARKQRIAGGSYNEQFF. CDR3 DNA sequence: TGCAGTGCTCGGAAGCAGCGGATAGCGGGGGGCTCCTACAATGAGCAGTTCTTC.

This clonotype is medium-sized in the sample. CDR3 residues: CSAPSGQFTDTQYF. CDR3 coding DNA: TGCAGTGCTCCCTCGGGACAGTTCACAGATACGCAGTATTTT. The chain carries TRBV20-1 and TRBJ2-3; 7 positions agree with TRBD1. The trim removed 5 bases at V and 2 bases at J, leaving 7 bases unmatched. This CDR3 contains 14 residues. The germline CDR1 and CDR2 sequences are DFQATT and SNEGSKA (reference sequence).

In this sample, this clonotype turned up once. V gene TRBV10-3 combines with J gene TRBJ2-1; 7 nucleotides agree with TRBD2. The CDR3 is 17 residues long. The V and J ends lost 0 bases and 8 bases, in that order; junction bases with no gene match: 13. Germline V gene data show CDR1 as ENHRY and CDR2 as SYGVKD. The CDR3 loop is CAISESPDLLRGDEQFF. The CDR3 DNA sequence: TGTGCCATCAGTGAGTCCCCGGACTTACTCCGGGGGGATGAGCAGTTCTTC.

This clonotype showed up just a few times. CDR3: CASSPIDRVNEQFF. CDR3 DNA: TGTGCCAGCAGCCCCATCGACAGGGTCAATGAGCAGTTCTTC. V and J are TRBV3-1 and TRBJ2-1; 7 bases agree with TRBD1. The junction had 6 bases not matched to a gene; V was cut back by 4 bases and J by 6 bases. This CDR3 is built from 14 residues. Germline CDR1 is LGHDT and CDR2 is YNNKEL (reference sequence).

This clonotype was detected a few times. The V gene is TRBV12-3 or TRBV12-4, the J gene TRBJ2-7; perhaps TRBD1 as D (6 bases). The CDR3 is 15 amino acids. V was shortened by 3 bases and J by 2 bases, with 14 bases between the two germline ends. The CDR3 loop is CASSFRLTGPYEQYF. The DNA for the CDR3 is TGTGCCAGCAGTTTTCGATTGACAGGTCCCTACGAGCAGTACTTC.

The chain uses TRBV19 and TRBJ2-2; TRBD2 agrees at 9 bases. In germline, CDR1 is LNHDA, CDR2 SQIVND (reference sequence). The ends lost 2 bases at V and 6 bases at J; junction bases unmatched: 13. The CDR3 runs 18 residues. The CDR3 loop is CASSIRPKTSGFAGELFF. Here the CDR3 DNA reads TGTGCCAGTAGTATACGGCCCAAGACTAGCGGTTTCGCCGGGGAGCTGTTTTTT.

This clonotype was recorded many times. CDR3 DNA sequence: TGTGCCAGCAGCCTAGGCGCAGGGGCCGTCTCCTACGAGCAGTACTTC. As protein: CASSLGAGAVSYEQYF. The chain uses TRBV21-1 and TRBJ2-7; the DNA was not used to check the table's D call, TRBD1. TRBV21-1 is a pseudogene. This CDR3 has 16 residues.

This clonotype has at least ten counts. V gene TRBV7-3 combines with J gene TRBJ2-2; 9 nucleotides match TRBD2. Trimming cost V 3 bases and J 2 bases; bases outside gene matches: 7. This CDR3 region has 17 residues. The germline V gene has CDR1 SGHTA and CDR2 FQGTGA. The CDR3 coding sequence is TGTGCCAGCAGCTTCGGCCGGACTAGCGATAACACCGGGGAGCTGTTTTTT. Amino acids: CASSFGRTSDNTGELFF. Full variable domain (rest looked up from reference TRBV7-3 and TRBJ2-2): GAGVSQTPSNKVTEKGKYVELRCDPISGHTALYWYRQSLGQGPEFLIYFQGTGAADDSGLPNDRFFAVRPEGSVSTLKIQRTERGDSAVYLCASSFGRTSDNTGELFFGEGSRLTVL.

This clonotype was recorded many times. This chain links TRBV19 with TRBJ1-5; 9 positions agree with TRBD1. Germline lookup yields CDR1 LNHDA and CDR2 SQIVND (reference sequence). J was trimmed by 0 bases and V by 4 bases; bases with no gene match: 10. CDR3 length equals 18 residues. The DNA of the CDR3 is TGTGCCAGTAGTAGGGGCGGGACAGGGCGGTATAGCAATCAGCCCCAGCATTTT. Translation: CASSRGGTGRYSNQPQHF.

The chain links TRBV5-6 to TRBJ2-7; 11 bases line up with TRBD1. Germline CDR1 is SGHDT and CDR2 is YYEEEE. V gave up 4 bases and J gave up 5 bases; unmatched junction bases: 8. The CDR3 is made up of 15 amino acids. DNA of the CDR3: TGTGCCAGCAGCGTACGGGACAGGGGGTATCACGAGCAGTACTTC. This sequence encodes CASSVRDRGYHEQYF.

The CDR3 DNA sequence: TGTGCCAGCATTCCAGCCCCCGGGGTCGGGGCCAACGTCCTGACTTTC. Translation gives CASIPAPGVGANVLTF. The rearrangement links TRBV28 to TRBJ2-6; possibly TRBD2 for D (5 bases). Germline-derived CDR1 and CDR2 are MDHEN and SYDVKM. Trimming took off 7 bases at V and 4 bases at J, with 17 bases between the two ends. The CDR3 runs 16 residues.

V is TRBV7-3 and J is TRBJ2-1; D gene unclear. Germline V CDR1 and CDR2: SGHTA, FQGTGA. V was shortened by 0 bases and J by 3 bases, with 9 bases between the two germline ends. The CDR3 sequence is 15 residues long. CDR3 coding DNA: TGTGCCAGCAGCTTAACCGGAGACGGCTACAATGAGCAGTTCTTC. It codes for CASSLTGDGYNEQFF.

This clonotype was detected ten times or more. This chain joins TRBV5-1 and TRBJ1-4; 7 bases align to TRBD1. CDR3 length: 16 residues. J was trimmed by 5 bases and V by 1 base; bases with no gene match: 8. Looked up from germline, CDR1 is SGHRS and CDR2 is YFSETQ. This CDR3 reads CASSLSVGTANEKLFF. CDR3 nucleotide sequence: TGCGCCAGCAGCTTGTCGGTTGGGACAGCGAATGAAAAACTGTTTTTT.

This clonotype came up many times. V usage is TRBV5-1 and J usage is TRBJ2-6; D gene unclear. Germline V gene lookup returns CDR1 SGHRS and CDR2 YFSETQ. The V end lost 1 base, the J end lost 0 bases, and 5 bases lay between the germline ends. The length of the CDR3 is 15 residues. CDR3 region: CASSLRASGANVLTF. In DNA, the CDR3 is TGCGCCAGCAGCTTGAGGGCCTCTGGGGCCAACGTCCTGACTTTC.

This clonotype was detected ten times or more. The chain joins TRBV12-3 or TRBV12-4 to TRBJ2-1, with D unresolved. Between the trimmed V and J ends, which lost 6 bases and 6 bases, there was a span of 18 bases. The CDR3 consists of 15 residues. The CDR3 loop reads CASRHFATAGNEQFF. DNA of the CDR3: TGTGCCAGCAGACACTTCGCTACCGCAGGCAATGAGCAGTTCTTC.

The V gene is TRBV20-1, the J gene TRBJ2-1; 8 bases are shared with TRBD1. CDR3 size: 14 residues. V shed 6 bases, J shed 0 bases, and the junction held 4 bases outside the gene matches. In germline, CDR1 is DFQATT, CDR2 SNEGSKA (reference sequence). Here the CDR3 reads CSAAGQDSYNEQFF. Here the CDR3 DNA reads TGCAGTGCCGCGGGACAGGACTCCTACAATGAGCAGTTCTTC.

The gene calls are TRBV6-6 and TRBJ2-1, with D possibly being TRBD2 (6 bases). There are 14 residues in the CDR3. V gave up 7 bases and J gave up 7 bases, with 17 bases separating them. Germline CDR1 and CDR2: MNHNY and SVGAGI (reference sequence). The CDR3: CASTQRAFVNEQFF. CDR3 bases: TGTGCCAGCACTCAGCGGGCCTTTGTGAATGAGCAGTTCTTC.

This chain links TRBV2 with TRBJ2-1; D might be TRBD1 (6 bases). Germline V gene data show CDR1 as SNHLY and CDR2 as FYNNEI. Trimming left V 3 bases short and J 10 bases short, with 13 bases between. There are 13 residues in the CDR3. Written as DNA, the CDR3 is TGTGCCAGCAGTGATTGGTGGGGGCGCGAGCAGTTCTTC. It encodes CASSDWWGREQFF.

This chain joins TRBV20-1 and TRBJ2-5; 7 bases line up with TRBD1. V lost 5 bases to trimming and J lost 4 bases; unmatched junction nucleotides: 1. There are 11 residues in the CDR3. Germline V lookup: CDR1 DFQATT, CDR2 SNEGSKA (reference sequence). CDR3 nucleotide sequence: TGCAGTGCTTACAGGGGAGAGACCCAGTACTTC. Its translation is CSAYRGETQYF.

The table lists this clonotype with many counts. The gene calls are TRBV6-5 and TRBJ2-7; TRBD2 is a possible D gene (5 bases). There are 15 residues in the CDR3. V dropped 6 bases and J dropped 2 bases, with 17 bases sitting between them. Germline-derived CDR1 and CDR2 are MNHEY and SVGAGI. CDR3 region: CASSFGLGNTYEQYF. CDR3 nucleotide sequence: TGTGCCAGCAGCTTTGGACTGGGGAATACCTACGAGCAGTACTTC.